These 16 T cell receptor beta chains were sequenced from one sample in a study of blood T cell repertoires in COVID-19. Using immunoSEQ multiplex PCR, the repertoire was profiled, and TCRdb retains in-frame clones only, with some absent. The sample lists roughly 200,000 clones; 75% to 85% were seen once. Input material: peripheral blood. Every receptor here comes from a woman over 75 with COVID-19, enrolled during active disease.

The rearrangement links TRBV28 to TRBJ2-7; TRBD1 aligns across 8 bases. The CDR3 contains 15 residues. Trimming cost V 8 bases and J 3 bases; bases outside gene matches: 12. Per germline, CDR1 MDHEN and CDR2 SYDVKM. The CDR3 loop is CASQGAAPPYYEQYF. DNA for the CDR3: TGTGCCAGCCAGGGGGCGGCCCCCCCCTACTACGAGCAGTACTTC.

This rearrangement joins TRBV7-6 to TRBJ2-7; D is perhaps TRBD2 (7 bases). The CDR3 contains 13 residues. V was clipped by 7 bases and J by 7 bases, with 17 bases between them. Germline lookup yields CDR1 SGHVS and CDR2 FNYEAQ. This CDR3 is CASTEGGVGEQYF. CDR3 coding DNA: TGTGCCAGCACCGAGGGGGGGGTCGGGGAGCAGTACTTC.

The CDR3 nucleotides read TGTGCCAGCTCAGCCGGTAGACAGGGGGCTCAAGGCTACACCTTC. This codes for CASSAGRQGAQGYTF. The chain links TRBV18 to TRBJ1-2, with TRBD1 identical over 10 bases. The CDR3 totals 15 residues. Germline loops: CDR1 KGHSH, CDR2 LQKENI. V gave up 5 bases and J gave up 8 bases; unmatched junction bases: 11. The variable domain in full, completed from reference TRBV18 and TRBJ1-2, reads NAGVMQNPRHLVRRRGQEARLRCSPMKGHSHVYWYRQLPEEGLKFMVYLQKENIIDESGMPKERFSAEFPKEGPSILRIQQVVRGDSAAYFCASSAGRQGAQGYTFGSGTRLTVV.

The rearrangement links TRBV19 to TRBJ2-1; 12 positions match TRBD2. V shed 7 bases, J shed 5 bases, and the junction held 3 bases outside the gene matches. Per germline, CDR1 LNHDA and CDR2 SQIVND (reference sequence). This CDR3 is built from 14 residues. The CDR3 spells CASKRLAGDNEQFF. As DNA, the CDR3 is TGTGCCAGTAAGAGACTAGCGGGGGACAATGAGCAGTTCTTC.

The rearrangement links TRBV7-3 to TRBJ1-3; the D is unclear. Germline V gene lookup returns CDR1 SGHTA and CDR2 FQGTGA. CDR3 length equals 16 residues. V lost 5 bases and J 4 bases, leaving 18 bases between the germline ends. The CDR3 protein is CASSPKGRRPGNTIYF. As DNA, the CDR3 is TGTGCCAGCAGCCCGAAAGGGAGAAGGCCCGGAAACACCATATATTTT. Supplemented by reference TRBV7-3 and TRBJ1-3, the full variable domain reads GAGVSQTPSNKVTEKGKYVELRCDPISGHTALYWYRQSLGQGPEFLIYFQGTGAADDSGLPNDRFFAVRPEGSVSTLKIQRTERGDSAVYLCASSPKGRRPGNTIYFGEGSWLTVV.

J is TRBJ1-2 and V is TRBV5-4, with D possibly matching TRBD1 (6 bases). Trimming took 0 bases from V and 3 from J, leaving 15 bases between them. The CDR3 is 16 amino acids. Germline V gene lookup returns CDR1 SGHNT and CDR2 YYREEE (reference sequence). In nucleotides, the CDR3 is TGTGCCAGCAGCTTGGAGTGGGGGGGGCTGGACTATGGCTACACCTTC. This gives the protein CASSLEWGGLDYGYTF.

This clone was found once. The genes are TRBV7-9 and TRBJ1-1, with 9 positions matching TRBD1. CDR3 length equals 15 residues. The germline gives CDR1 SEHNR, CDR2 FQNEAQ (reference sequence). Trimming removed 5 bases from V and 3 bases from J; junction bases left unmatched: 7. The CDR3 DNA follows: TGTGCCAGCAGCACCCGAGGACAGGGGTACACTGAAGCTTTCTTT. Protein product: CASSTRGQGYTEAFF.

The genes are TRBV30 and TRBJ2-5; 7 bases fit TRBD2. Trimming removed 0 bases from V and 5 bases from J; junction bases left unmatched: 6. The germline V gene has CDR1 GTSNPN and CDR2 SVGIG (reference sequence). This CDR3 spans 14 amino acids. CDR3 in DNA: TGTGCCTGGAGTGTAAGGTCCGGGGGGGAGACCCAGTACTTC. The encoded protein is CAWSVRSGGETQYF.

The chain combines TRBV7-8 with TRBJ2-7, with 9 bases aligning to TRBD2. The CDR3 loop spans 15 amino acids. Germline V CDR1 and CDR2: SGHVS, FQNEAQ. The V and J ends lost 1 base and 1 base, in that order; junction bases with no gene match: 2. CDR3 loop: CASSLGLAVSYEQYF. The CDR3 DNA is TGTGCCAGCAGCTTAGGACTAGCGGTTTCCTACGAGCAGTACTTC.

The DNA of the CDR3 is TGCGCCAGCAGCTTGTTGGATGGGGGGAGCTCTGGAAACACCATATATTTT. Amino acid sequence: CASSLLDGGSSGNTIYF. This sequence joins TRBV5-1 and TRBJ1-3, with TRBD1 as a possible D gene (5 bases). V was clipped by 1 base and J by 0 bases, with 14 bases between them. This CDR3 is 17 amino acids long. The germline gives CDR1 SGHRS, CDR2 YFSETQ. The complete variable domain, with remaining parts taken from reference TRBV5-1 and TRBJ1-3, reads KAGVTQTPRYLIKTRGQQVTLSCSPISGHRSVSWYQQTPGQGLQFLFEYFSETQRNKGNFPGRFSGRQFSNSRSEMNVSTLELGDSALYLCASSLLDGGSSGNTIYFGEGSWLTVV.

This chain connects TRBV4-2 to TRBJ1-4, with 7 bases that match TRBD1. CDR3 length: 14 amino acids. The germline CDR1 and CDR2 sequences are LGHNA and YNFKEQ. The V gene end was trimmed by 7 bases and the J gene end by 7 bases; junction bases not matched to a gene: 9. The CDR3 loop is CASTASGGFEKLFF. The DNA of the CDR3 is TGTGCCAGCACTGCGTCAGGGGGGTTTGAAAAACTGTTTTTT.

V and J are TRBV7-2 and TRBJ2-1; perhaps TRBD2 as D (6 bases). CDR1 and CDR2 (germline): SGHTA, FQGNSA. Trimming took 1 base from V and 7 from J, leaving 14 bases between them. This CDR3 is built from 15 residues. The CDR3 DNA sequence: TGTGCCAGCAGCTTAGTCAGACGGGGGATGAATGAGCAGTTCTTC. As protein: CASSLVRRGMNEQFF.

The chain joins TRBV11-2 to TRBJ2-1; maybe TRBD2 (6 bases). Trimming cost V 7 bases and J 12 bases, with 28 bases left between them. Germline CDR1 SGHAT, CDR2 FQNNGV. The CDR3 spans 16 residues. The CDR3 reads CASNKWVPLAPRGQFF. CDR3 nucleotides: TGTGCCAGCAATAAATGGGTACCACTAGCTCCTAGAGGGCAGTTCTTC.

V gene TRBV5-1 combines with J gene TRBJ2-7, with D tentatively TRBD1 (6 bases). The CDR3 contains 16 residues. Trimming took off 0 bases at V and 7 bases at J, with 20 bases between the two ends. Germline-derived CDR1 and CDR2 are SGHRS and YFSETQ. CDR3 loop: CASSLDPNRDHREQYF. Written as DNA, the CDR3 is TGCGCCAGCAGCTTGGACCCTAACAGGGACCATCGGGAGCAGTACTTC.

This clone was observed a few times. The chain couples TRBV12-3 or TRBV12-4 to TRBJ2-1; 7 nucleotides agree with TRBD1. V trimming: 9 bases; J trimming: 1 base; junction bases outside the gene matches: 3. There are 13 residues in the CDR3. CDR3 nucleotides: TGTGCCAGTTCGGGACAGTCCTACAATGAGCAGTTCTTC. Protein: CASSGQSYNEQFF.

The CDR3, as DNA: TGCGCCAGCAGCCAAGATTTGGCTAGCGGAGTCTACGAGCAGTACTTC. Encoded protein: CASSQDLASGVYEQYF. The J gene is TRBJ2-7, the V gene TRBV4-1; 7 nucleotides line up with TRBD2. The CDR3 totals 16 residues. CDR1 MGHRA and CDR2 YSYEKL come from the germline V gene. The V and J ends lost 0 bases and 3 bases, in that order; junction bases with no gene match: 8.